This T cell receptor (beta chain) was identified in a study of T cells in localized non-small cell lung cancer. Study-level results: Elevated circulating T cell density in blood was associated with longer overall survival. Because sequencing included only one region (of the tumor), heterogeneity remains possible. Tumor showed lower T cell clonality than uninvolved adjacent lung, where it was highest. Appearances in adjacent lung were noted for a median 57 of the top 100 tumor clones.

Within the sample, this clone is medium-sized. Its antigen is unidentified. Profiled with immunoSEQ multiplex PCR; TCRdb holds only in-frame clones, not every one. Seen here are roughly 3,400 clones, 20% to 25% observed once, and the top ten hold 8.6%. The receptor was derived from a woman aged 40-75 years with stage I lung adenocarcinoma. This specimen was lung tumor tissue, taken before any cancer treatment.

CDR3 amino acids: CASSIDYRGRLFF. The CDR3 DNA follows: TGTGCCAGTAGTATAGATTACAGGGGAAGACTGTTTTTT. The chain couples TRBV19 to TRBJ2-2; TRBD1 agrees at 7 bases. The CDR3 length is 13 residues. Germline V gene sequence: CDR1 LNHDA, CDR2 SQIVND (reference sequence). V lost 0 bases, J lost 14 bases, and 6 bases stayed unmatched.